This T cell receptor beta chain comes out of a study of Graves' ophthalmopathy and Graves' hyperthyroidism. RNA transcripts were the source from which TCR beta CDR3 regions were amplified. HTBI primers served in a first-round RT-PCR, which a second-round multiplex PCR followed. TCRdb re-analysed the multiplex PCR reads in MiXCR, keeping a single row per CDR3 protein. Of approximately 480,000 distinct CDR3 sequences in the sample, around 15% are singletons; the top ten hold approximately 9.8%. All donors with ophthalmopathy were recorded as having moderate-to-severe activity, CAS ≥3, NOSPECS ≥4 and a duration under 3 months. Exclusion applied to patients with other autoimmune diseases, uncontrolled infections, pregnancy or lactation. For this clonotype: The antigen is not known. Relative to the germline gene, one junction end is altered; a read error may explain this.

This CDR3 has 15 amino acids. Germline V lookup: CDR1 MNHNS, CDR2 SASEGT. Points from the study as a whole: Sensitivity reached 87.88% and specificity roughly 82% for a 13-signature model separating ophthalmopathy from stable hyperthyroidism. Appearing in blood as well were most expanded thyroid clonotypes above 0.001 frequency.

The source of this sequence is a woman in her thirties with Graves' ophthalmopathy. The chain links TRBV6-1 to TRBJ2-2, with D perhaps matching TRBD1 (6 bases). The source material was blood. CDR3 DNA sequence: TGTGCCAGCAGTGAACTGTCAGGGGCAGACGGGGAGCTGTGTTTT. This translates into CASSELSGADGELCF.